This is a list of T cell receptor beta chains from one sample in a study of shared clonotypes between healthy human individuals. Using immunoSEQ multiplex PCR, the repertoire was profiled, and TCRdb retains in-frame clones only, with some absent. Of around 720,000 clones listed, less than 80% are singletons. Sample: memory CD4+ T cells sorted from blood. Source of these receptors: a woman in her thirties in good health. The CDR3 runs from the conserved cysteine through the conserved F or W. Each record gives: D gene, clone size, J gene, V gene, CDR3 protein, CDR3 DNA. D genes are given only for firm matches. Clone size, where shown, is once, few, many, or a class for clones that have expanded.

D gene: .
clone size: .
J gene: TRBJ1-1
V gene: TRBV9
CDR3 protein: CASSVVGATEAFF
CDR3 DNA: TGTGCCAGCAGCGTAGTTGGGGCCACTGAAGCTTTCTTT

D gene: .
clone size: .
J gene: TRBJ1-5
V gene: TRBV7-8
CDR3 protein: CASSLIDSNQPQHF
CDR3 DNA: TGTGCCAGCAGCTTAATCGATAGCAATCAGCCCCAGCATTTT

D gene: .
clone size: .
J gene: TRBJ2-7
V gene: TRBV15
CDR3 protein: CATSRGVGEQYF
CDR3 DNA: TGTGCCACCAGCAGAGGGGTGGGCGAGCAGTACTTC

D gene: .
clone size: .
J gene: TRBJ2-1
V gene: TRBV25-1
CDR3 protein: CASSELEGSSYNEQFF
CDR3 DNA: TGTGCCAGCAGTGAATTGGAGGGTAGCTCCTACAATGAGCAGTTCTTC

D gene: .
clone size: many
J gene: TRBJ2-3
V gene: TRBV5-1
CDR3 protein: CASSLATISTDTQYF
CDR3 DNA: TGCGCCAGCAGCTTGGCAACTATTAGCACAGATACGCAGTATTTT

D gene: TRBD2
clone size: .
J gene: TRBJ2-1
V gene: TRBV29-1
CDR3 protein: CSASGTSGRAREQFF
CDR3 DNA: TGCAGCGCCTCCGGGACTAGCGGGAGGGCACGTGAGCAGTTCTTC

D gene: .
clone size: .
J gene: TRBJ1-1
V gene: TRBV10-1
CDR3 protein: CASSGSVGGSTEAFF
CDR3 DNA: TGCGCCAGCAGCGGGTCCGTAGGCGGTAGCACTGAAGCTTTCTTT

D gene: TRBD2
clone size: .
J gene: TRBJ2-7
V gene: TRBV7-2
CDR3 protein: CASSLAGLAGVSSYEQYF
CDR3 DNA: TGTGCCAGCAGCTTAGCGGGACTAGCGGGCGTTAGCTCCTACGAGCAGTACTTC

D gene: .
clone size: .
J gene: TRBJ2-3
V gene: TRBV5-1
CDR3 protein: CASSLTDGTDTQYF
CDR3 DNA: TGCGCCAGCAGCCTCACGGACGGTACAGATACGCAGTATTTT

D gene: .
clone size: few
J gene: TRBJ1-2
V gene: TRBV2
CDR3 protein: CARSKEANYGYTF
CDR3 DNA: TGTGCCAGAAGCAAAGAAGCTAACTATGGCTACACCTTC

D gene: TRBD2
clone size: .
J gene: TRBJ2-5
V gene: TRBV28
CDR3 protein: CASSHPWVSGREETQYF
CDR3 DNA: TGTGCCAGCAGCCATCCTTGGGTTAGCGGGAGGGAAGAGACCCAGTACTTC

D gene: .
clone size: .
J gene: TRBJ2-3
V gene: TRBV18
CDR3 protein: CASSPISGGTDTQYF
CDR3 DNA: TGTGCCAGCTCACCGATTTCGGGAGGCACAGATACGCAGTATTTT

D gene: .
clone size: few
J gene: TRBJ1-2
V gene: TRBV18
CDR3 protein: CASSPGGALLNGGYTF
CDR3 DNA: TGTGCCAGCTCACCTGGGGGGGCTCTCCTTAACGGTGGCTACACCTTC

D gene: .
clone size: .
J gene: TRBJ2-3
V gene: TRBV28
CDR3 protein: CASSLGPPPDTQYF
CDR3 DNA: TGTGCCAGCAGTTTGGGACCGCCCCCAGATACGCAGTATTTT

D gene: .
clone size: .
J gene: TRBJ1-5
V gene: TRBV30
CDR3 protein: CAWSSGSSSNQPQHF
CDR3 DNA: TGTGCCTGGAGTTCCGGGAGTTCTAGCAATCAGCCCCAGCATTTT

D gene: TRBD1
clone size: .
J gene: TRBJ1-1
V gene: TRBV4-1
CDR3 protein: CASSQGRQGANTEAFF
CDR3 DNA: TGCGCCAGCAGCCAAGGAAGACAGGGGGCTAACACTGAAGCTTTCTTT

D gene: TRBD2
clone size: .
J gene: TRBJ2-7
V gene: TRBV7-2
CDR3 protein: CASSSGLVSYEQYF
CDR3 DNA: TGTGCCAGCAGTAGTGGACTAGTATCTTACGAGCAGTACTTC

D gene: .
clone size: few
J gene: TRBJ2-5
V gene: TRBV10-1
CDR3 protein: CASSELREARDTTSRETQYF
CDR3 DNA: TGCGCCAGCAGTGAGTTACGGGAAGCTCGGGACACCACCTCGAGAGAGACCCAGTACTTC

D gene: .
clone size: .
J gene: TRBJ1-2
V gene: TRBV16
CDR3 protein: CASSHNGQLRLGGYTF
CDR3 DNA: TGTGCCAGCAGCCACAATGGACAGCTACGGCTCGGGGGCTACACCTTC

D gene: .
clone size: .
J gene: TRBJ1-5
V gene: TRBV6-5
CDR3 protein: CASSTTGLNQPQHF
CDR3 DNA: TGTGCCAGCAGTACCACAGGGTTGAATCAGCCCCAGCATTTT

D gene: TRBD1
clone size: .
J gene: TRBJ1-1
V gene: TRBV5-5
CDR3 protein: CASSARTGIAEAFF
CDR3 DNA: TGTGCCAGCAGCGCGCGGACAGGGATTGCTGAAGCTTTCTTT

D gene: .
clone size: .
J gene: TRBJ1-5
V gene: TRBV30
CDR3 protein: CAWSGHTNSNQPQHF
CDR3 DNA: TGTGCCTGGAGTGGTCACACCAATAGCAATCAGCCCCAGCATTTT

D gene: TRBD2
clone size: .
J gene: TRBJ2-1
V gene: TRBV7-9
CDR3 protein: CASRLAGVENEQFF
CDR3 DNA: TGTGCCAGCCGGCTAGCGGGAGTAGAGAATGAGCAGTTCTTC

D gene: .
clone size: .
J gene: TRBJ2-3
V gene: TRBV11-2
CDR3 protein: CASSLDPDRRSPDTQYF
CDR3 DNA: TGTGCCAGCAGCTTAGACCCCGACAGGCGCAGCCCAGATACGCAGTATTTT

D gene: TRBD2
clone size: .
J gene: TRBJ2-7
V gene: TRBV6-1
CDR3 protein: CASSGIGTSGPGGYEQYF
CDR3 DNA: TGTGCCAGCAGTGGGATCGGGACTAGCGGACCTGGTGGCTACGAGCAGTACTTC

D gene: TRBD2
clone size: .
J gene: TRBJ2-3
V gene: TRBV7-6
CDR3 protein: CASSYAGTSGTDTQYF
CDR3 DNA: TGTGCCAGCAGTTATGCCGGGACTAGCGGCACAGATACGCAGTATTTT

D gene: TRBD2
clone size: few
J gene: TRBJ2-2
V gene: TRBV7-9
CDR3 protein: CASSPLAGGAELFF
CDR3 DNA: TGTGCCAGCAGCCCACTAGCGGGAGGGGCAGAGCTGTTTTTT

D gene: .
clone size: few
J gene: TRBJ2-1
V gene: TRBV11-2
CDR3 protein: CASSNSRGANEQFF
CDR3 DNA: TGTGCCAGCAGCAACTCGAGAGGGGCAAATGAGCAGTTCTTC

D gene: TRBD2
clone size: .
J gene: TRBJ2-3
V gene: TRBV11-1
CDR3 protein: CASSPWLAGVIDTQYF
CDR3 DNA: TGTGCCAGCAGCCCCTGGCTAGCGGGAGTAATAGATACGCAGTATTTT

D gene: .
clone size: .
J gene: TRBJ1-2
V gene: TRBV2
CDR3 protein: CASTGLPAGTKGPGYTF
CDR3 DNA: TGTGCCAGCACCGGGCTGCCCGCCGGGACAAAGGGGCCTGGCTACACCTTC

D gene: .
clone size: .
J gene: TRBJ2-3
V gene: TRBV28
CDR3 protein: CASSLGQALTDTQYF
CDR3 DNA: TGTGCCAGCAGTTTGGGGCAGGCTCTCACAGATACGCAGTATTTT

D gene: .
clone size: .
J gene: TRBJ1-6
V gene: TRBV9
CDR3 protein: CASSVGGRDVSPLHF
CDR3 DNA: TGTGCCAGCAGCGTAGGGGGCAGGGATGTCTCACCCCTCCACTTT

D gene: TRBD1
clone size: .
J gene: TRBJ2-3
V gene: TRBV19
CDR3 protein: CASSMRARDRGPSDTQYF
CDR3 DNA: TGTGCCAGTAGTATGAGGGCCCGGGACAGGGGGCCATCAGATACGCAGTATTTT

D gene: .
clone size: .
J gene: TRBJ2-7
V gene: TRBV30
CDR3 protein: CAWRGVRGGYEQYF
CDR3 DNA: TGTGCCTGGAGAGGTGTTAGGGGGGGCTACGAGCAGTACTTC

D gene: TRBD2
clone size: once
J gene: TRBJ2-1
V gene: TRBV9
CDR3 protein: CASSLAGGHNEQFF
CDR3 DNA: TGTGCCAGCAGCCTAGCGGGAGGCCACAATGAGCAGTTCTTC

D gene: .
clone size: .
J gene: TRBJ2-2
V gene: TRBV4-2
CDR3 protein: CASSPFRGTGELFF
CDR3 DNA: TGTGCCAGCAGCCCCTTCCGGGGGACCGGGGAGCTGTTTTTT

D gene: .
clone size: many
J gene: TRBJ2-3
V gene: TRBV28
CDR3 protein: CASSTPGEGTDTQYF
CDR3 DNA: TGTGCCAGCTCCACGCCCGGGGAGGGCACAGATACGCAGTATTTT

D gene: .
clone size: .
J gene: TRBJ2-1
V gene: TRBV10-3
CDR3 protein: CAISESWKQFF
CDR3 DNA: TGTGCCATCAGTGAGTCGTGGAAGCAGTTCTTC